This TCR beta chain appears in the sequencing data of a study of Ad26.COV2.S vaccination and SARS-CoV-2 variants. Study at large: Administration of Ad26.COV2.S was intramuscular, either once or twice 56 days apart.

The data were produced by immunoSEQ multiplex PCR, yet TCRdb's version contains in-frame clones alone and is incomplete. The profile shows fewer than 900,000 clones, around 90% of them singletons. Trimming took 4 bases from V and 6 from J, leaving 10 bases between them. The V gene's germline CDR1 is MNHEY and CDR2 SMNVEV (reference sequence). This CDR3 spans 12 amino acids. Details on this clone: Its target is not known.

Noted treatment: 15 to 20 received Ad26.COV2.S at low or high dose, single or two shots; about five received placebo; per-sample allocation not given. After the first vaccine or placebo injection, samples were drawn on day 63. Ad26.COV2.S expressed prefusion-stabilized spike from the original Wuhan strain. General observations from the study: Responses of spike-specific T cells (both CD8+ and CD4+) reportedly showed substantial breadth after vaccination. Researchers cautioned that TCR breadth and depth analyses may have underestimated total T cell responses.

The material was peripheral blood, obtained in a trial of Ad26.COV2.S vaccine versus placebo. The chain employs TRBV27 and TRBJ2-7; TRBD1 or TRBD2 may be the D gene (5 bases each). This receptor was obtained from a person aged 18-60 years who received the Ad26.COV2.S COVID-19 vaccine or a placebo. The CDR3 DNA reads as TGTGCCAGCAGTTCCCGAGGGGTCGAGCAGTACTTC. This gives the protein CASSSRGVEQYF.